The 4 T cell receptor beta chains given below trace back to one sample, sequenced in a study of molecular identifiers for immune sequencing clone quantification (dated by TCRdb to 2017 to 2018). The library was produced with PCR. The instrument given in TCRdb is Illumina HiSeq 4000. Clones were called with MiXCR by TCRdb after fastp trimmed the public reads at Q25, and only in-frame beta chains were retained. Each record represents a unique CDR3 protein, reported with the most common genes and DNA among its rows. Counted in this sample were about 640,000 distinct CDR3 sequences; 20% of them appeared once. The ten largest clones take up around 0.9% of the sample. The sample was naive CD8+ T cells from blood, with Jurkat cell RNA spiked in. Per the publication, the cell subset or site label means: FACS-sorted CD8+CD4-CCR7+CD45RA+ naive T cells. These receptors were collected from a human donor in good health. Some libraries in this study had Jurkat cell RNA spiked in.

This clonotype was seen repeatedly, ten times or more. J is TRBJ2-3 and V is TRBV27; unclear D gene. The CDR3 has 12 amino acids. The V end lost 8 bases, the J end lost 1 base, and 7 bases lay between the germline ends. CDR1 and CDR2 from the germline V gene are MNHEY and SMNVEV (reference sequence). The CDR3 loop reads CASGERTDTQYF. DNA of the CDR3: TGTGCCAGCGGGGAACGCACAGATACGCAGTATTTT.

This clonotype was counted many times. The chain couples TRBV27 to TRBJ2-7, with D tentatively TRBD1 (5 bases). Germline CDR1 is MNHEY and CDR2 is SMNVEV (reference sequence). Between the trimmed V and J ends, which lost 4 bases and 5 bases, there was a span of 15 bases. The CDR3 sequence is 14 residues long. The CDR3 nucleotides read TGTGCCAGCAGTTCCCGAGTGGGGCGCGACGAGCAGTACTTC. Residues: CASSSRVGRDEQYF.

This clonotype was found many times. This chain joins TRBV29-1 and TRBJ2-7; 7 nucleotides agree with TRBD1. Looked up from germline, CDR1 is SQVTM and CDR2 is ANQGSEA. The CDR3 length is 12 residues. Trimming removed 6 bases from V and 6 bases from J; junction bases left unmatched: 8. In DNA, the CDR3 is TGCAGCGTCCCTTTGACAGGGAGCGAGCAGTACTTC. Translation gives CSVPLTGSEQYF.

Ten or more counts support this clonotype. The V call is TRBV7-9, the J call TRBJ2-3, with 9 nucleotides matching TRBD1. Trimming removed 5 bases from V and 10 bases from J; junction bases left unmatched: 16. Germline V lookup: CDR1 SEHNR, CDR2 FQNEAQ (reference sequence). This CDR3 is 16 amino acids long. The CDR3 reads CASSVPGQGAPGAQYF. The CDR3, as DNA: TGTGCCAGCAGCGTCCCGGGACAGGGTGCTCCGGGGGCGCAGTATTTT.